This is a list of T cell receptor beta chains from one sample in a study of T cells in localized non-small cell lung cancer. Sequencing was performed with immunoSEQ multiplex PCR; in TCRdb, only in-frame clones are kept and a portion is missing. The data show approximately 1,400 clones, around 25% seen once. This specimen consisted of normal lung tissue next to the tumor, obtained before any cancer treatment. These receptors came from a male donor aged 60 or over with stage I lung adenocarcinoma. The CDR3 runs from the conserved cysteine through the conserved F or W. A D gene is named only where the DNA matches it firmly. Not all rows give a size; the values are once, few, many and, for expanded clones, a class.

>once|TRBJ1-6|TRBV14|-
TGTGCCAGCAGTGGGTACCTTAATTCACCCCTCCACTTT
CASSGYLNSPLHF
>few|TRBJ2-5|TRBV11-3|TRBD1
TGTGCCAGCAGCTCCGCAGGGACAGAGATTAAGACCCAGTACTTC
CASSSAGTEIKTQYF
>medium-sized|TRBJ1-2|TRBV9|-
TGTGCCAGCAGCGCCGATCGGGGGACGGGTGGTGGCTACACCTTC
CASSADRGTGGGYTF
>few|TRBJ2-6|TRBV11-3|-
TGTGCCAGCAGCTCCGGTCCGGGCGCTGGGGCCAACGTCCTGACTTTC
CASSSGPGAGANVLTF
>-|TRBJ2-2|TRBV11-3|-
TGTGCCAGCAGCTTGGAACCAGCGGGCGGCGGGGAGCTGTTTTTT
CASSLEPAGGGELFF
>-|TRBJ2-3|TRBV5-1|TRBD2
TGCGCCAGCAGCTTGTTTGGCGGGGGGGCGACGGATACGCAGTATTTT
CASSLFGGGATDTQYF
>-|TRBJ1-5|TRBV19|-
TGTGCCAGTAGTCAACGCACGGACGTTCCCAGTCAGCCCCAGCATTTT
CASSQRTDVPSQPQHF
>-|TRBJ1-4|TRBV5-1|-
TGCGCCAGCAGGAAAACAGGAGGGGTCAGGGAAGGCGAAAAACTGTTTTTT
CASRKTGGVREGEKLFF
>few|TRBJ2-1|TRBV28|TRBD2
TGTGCCAGCAGTTCTACCGAGGGACTAGCGGGAGTCCGTGAGCAGTTCTTC
CASSSTEGLAGVREQFF
>once|TRBJ2-7|TRBV10-2|TRBD2
TGCGCCAGCTCGCTAGCGGGAGGATCCTACGAGCAGTACTTC
CASSLAGGSYEQYF
>-|TRBJ1-2|TRBV1|-
TGCGCCAGCAGCCAAGCCGGACAGGGGCTATATGGCTACACCTTC
CASSQAGQGLYGYTF
>-|TRBJ2-2|TRBV11-3|-
TGTGCCAGCAGCTCCAAAATGGCAGGGGAGGTCGGGGAGCTGTTTTTT
CASSSKMAGEVGELFF
>medium-sized|TRBJ2-7|TRBV7-5|-
TGTGCCAGCAGCGGGTCCAACAGGGCGGGAAACGAGCAGTACTTC
CASSGSNRAGNEQYF
>few|TRBJ2-7|TRBV6-8|-
TGTGCCAGCAGTTGGACGGCATACTCCTACGAGCAGTACTTC
CASSWTAYSYEQYF
>few|TRBJ2-2|TRBV19|-
TGTGCCAGTACTGCGCAGCTTGGCAGGGAGCTGTTTTTT
CASTAQLGRELFF
>-|TRBJ2-2|TRBV12-5|TRBD2
TGTGCTAGTGGTTTGGTAGCGGGGGGGCTCGGCACCGGGGAGCTGTTTTTT
CASGLVAGGLGTGELFF
>large|TRBJ1-6|TRBV5-1|TRBD1
TGCGCCAGCAGCTTCGGACAGGGGAATTCACCCCTCCACTTT
CASSFGQGNSPLHF
>-|TRBJ2-1|TRBV30|-
TGTGCCTGGAGTGTGTGGGATTCAGAGTTCGATGAGCAGTTCTTC
CAWSVWDSEFDEQFF
>-|TRBJ2-7|TRBV9|-
TGTGCCAGCAGTGAAGCGCTCGGGACAATCTACGAGCAGTACTTC
CASSEALGTIYEQYF
>-|TRBJ2-7|TRBV10-2|-
TGCGCCAGCAGTGTTGGCAGGGGGGCCTACGAGCAGTACTTC
CASSVGRGAYEQYF
>medium-sized|TRBJ1-5|TRBV11-3|-
TGTGCCAGCAGCCCGACAGGTAGCAATCAGCCCCAGCATTTT
CASSPTGSNQPQHF
>few|TRBJ2-2|TRBV9|TRBD2
TGTGCCAGCAACCGACTAGCGGGAGACGTCGGGGAGCTGTTTTTT
CASNRLAGDVGELFF
>hyperexpanded|TRBJ2-1|TRBV14|-
TGTGCCAGCAGCCAAGATCTGGCTAGATCTCGTTACAATGAGCAGTTCTTC
CASSQDLARSRYNEQFF